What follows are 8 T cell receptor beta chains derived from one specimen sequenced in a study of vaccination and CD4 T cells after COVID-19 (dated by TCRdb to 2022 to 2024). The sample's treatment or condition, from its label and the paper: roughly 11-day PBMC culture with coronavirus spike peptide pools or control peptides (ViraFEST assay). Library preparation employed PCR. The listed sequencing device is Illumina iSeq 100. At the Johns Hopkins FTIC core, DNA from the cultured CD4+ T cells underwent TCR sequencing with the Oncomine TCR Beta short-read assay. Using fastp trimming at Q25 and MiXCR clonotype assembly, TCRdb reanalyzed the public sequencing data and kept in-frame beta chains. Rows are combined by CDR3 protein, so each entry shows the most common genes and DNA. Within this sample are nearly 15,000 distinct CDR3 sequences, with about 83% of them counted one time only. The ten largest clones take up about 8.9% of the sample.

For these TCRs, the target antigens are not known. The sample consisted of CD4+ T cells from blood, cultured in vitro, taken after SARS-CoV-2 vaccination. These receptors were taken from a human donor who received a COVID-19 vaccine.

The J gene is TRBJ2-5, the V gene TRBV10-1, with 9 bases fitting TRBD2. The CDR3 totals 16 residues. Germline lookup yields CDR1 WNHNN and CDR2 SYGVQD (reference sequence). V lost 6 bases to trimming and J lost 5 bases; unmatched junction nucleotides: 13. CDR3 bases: TGCGCCAGCAGCCGAAGGGGTAGCGGGGGTGTGGAGACCCAGTACTTC. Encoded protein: CASSRRGSGGVETQYF.

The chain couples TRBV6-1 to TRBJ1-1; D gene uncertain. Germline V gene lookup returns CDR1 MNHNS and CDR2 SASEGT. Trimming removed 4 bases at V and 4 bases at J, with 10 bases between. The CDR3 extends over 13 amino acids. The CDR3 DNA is TGTGCCAGCAGTGGGTGGCGTGGCACTGAAGCTTTCTTT. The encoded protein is CASSGWRGTEAFF.

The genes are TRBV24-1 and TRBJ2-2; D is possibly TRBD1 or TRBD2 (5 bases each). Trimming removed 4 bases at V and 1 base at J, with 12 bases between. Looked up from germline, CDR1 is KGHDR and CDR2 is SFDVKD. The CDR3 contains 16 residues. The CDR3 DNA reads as TGTGCCACCAGTGACACCGGGACGCTGAACACCGGGGAGCTGTTTTTT. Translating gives CATSDTGTLNTGELFF.

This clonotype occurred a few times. CDR3: CASSTRTGDSNQPQHF. CDR3 bases: TGTGCCAGCAGTACCCGGACAGGGGATAGCAATCAGCCCCAGCATTTT. The genes are TRBV6-1 and TRBJ1-5; TRBD1 agrees at 9 bases. The junction had 5 bases not matched to a gene; V was cut back by 5 bases and J by 0 bases. CDR3 length: 16 amino acids. CDR1 and CDR2 from the germline V gene are MNHNS and SASEGT.

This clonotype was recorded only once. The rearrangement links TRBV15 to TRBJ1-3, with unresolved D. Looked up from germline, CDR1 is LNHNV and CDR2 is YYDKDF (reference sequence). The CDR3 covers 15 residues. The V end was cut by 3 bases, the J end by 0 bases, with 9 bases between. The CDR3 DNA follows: TGTGCCACCAGCAGCCATAGGATCTCTGGAAACACCATATATTTT. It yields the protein CATSSHRISGNTIYF.

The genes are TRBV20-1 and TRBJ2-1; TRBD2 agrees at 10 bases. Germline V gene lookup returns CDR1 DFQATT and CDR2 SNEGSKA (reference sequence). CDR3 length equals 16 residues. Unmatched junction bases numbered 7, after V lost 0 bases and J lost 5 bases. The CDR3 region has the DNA TGCAGTGCTAGAGAAAAAGGACTAGCGGACCACAATGAGCAGTTCTTC. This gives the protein CSAREKGLADHNEQFF.

In DNA, the CDR3 is TGTGCCTGGAGTGTATACAGGGGCTATGGCTACACCTTC. It is translated as CAWSVYRGYGYTF. V is TRBV30 and J is TRBJ1-2; 7 bases fit TRBD1. V lost 0 bases, J lost 4 bases, and 2 bases stayed unmatched. The CDR3 sequence is 13 residues long. The germline gives CDR1 GTSNPN, CDR2 SVGIG (reference sequence).

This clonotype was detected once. In DNA form, the CDR3 reads TGCGCCAGCAGTGATGGTAGGGGCCGAGAGACCCAGTACTTC. Translation: CASSDGRGRETQYF. The gene calls are TRBV10-1 and TRBJ2-5, with D possibly TRBD1 on 5 matching bases. V shed 3 bases and J shed 4 bases, with 12 bases lying between them. CDR3 length: 14 residues. In germline, CDR1 is WNHNN, CDR2 SYGVQD (reference sequence).